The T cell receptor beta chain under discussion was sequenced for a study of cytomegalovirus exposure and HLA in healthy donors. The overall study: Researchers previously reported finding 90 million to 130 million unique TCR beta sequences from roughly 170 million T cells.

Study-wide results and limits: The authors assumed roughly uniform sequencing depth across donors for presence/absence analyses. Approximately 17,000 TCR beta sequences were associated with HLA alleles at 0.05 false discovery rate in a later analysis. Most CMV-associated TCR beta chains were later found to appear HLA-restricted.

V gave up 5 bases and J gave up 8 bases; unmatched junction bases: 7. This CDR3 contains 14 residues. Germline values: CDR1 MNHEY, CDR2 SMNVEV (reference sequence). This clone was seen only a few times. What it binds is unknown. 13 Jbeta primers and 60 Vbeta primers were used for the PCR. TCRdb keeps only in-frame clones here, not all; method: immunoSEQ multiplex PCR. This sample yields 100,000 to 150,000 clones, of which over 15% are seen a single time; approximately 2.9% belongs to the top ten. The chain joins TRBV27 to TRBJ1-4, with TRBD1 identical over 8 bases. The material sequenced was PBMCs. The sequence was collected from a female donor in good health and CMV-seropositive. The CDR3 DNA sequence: TGTGCCAGCAGTCTCCGGACAGGGATAGAAAAACTGTTTTTT. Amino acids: CASSLRTGIEKLFF.